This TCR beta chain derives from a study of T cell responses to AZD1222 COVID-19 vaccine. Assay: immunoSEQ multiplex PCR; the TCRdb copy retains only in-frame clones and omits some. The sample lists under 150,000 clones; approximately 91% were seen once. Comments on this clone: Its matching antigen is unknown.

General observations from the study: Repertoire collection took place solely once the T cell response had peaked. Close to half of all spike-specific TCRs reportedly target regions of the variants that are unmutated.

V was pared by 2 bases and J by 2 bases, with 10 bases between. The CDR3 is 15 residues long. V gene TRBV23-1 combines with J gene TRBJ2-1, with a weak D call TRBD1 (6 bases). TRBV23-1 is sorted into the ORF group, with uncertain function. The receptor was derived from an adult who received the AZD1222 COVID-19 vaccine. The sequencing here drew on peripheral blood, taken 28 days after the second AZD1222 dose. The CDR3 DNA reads TGCGCCAGCAGTCAAAGGGGGATTACCTACAATGAGCAGTTCTTC. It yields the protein CASSQRGITYNEQFF.